This TCR beta chain was documented in a study of siplizumab effects on memory and regulatory T cells. Study results and limitations: The majority of clones, roughly 75-96% of proliferating CD4+ or CD8+ clones, lacked an assignable naive or memory phenotype.

With respect to this clone: Its target is not known.

Only in-frame clones appear in the TCRdb table, and some are missing; sequencing was by immunoSEQ multiplex PCR. The repertoire holds over 100,000 clones, about 93% seen once, with roughly 0.64% in the top ten. The length of the CDR3 is 19 residues. Germline V gene lookup returns CDR1 SGHTA and CDR2 FQGNSA. With 5 bases clipped from V and 1 base from J, the junction kept 12 bases outside the gene matches. The sequencing input was Tregs sorted from blood. The sequence derives from a human donor in good health. The V and J genes are TRBV7-2 and TRBJ2-3; TRBD2 matches at 13 bases. CDR3 protein: CASSPNPGLAGIGTDTQYF. CDR3 sequence (DNA): TGTGCCAGCAGCCCGAATCCGGGACTAGCGGGAATTGGCACAGATACGCAGTATTTT.